The source of this T cell receptor (beta chain) is a study of identical twins. V dropped 3 bases and J dropped 2; count of bases not matched to a gene: 10. Per germline, CDR1 DFQATT and CDR2 SNEGSKA (reference sequence). The CDR3 is made up of 15 amino acids. Template switching (which added a universal primer site) was used, and cDNA carried unique molecular identifiers. A single record per CDR3 protein comes from TCRdb applying MiXCR to the 5' RACE reads. The top ten hold less than 4% of the sample, which has some 240,000 distinct CDR3 sequences, 6.5% to 9.5% seen once. This clonotype has just a few counts. The antigen is unknown. Overall study results and limits: Where beta out-of-frame sequences were concerned, excess twin sharing was weaker.

Separately, the same data were catalogued under a study of yellow fever vaccine responses in identical twins.

The clonotype originates from a woman between 18 and 30 years old in good health. The rearrangement uses TRBV20-1 and TRBJ2-7, with 7 positions matching TRBD1. The sample consisted of CD8+ T cells sorted from blood. CDR3: CSASPETGPTYEQYF. The CDR3 bases are TGCAGTGCTAGTCCCGAGACAGGGCCAACCTACGAGCAGTACTTC.